Below are 7 T cell receptor beta chains sequenced from a single sample in a study of molecular identifiers for immune sequencing clone quantification (dated by TCRdb to about 2018). Library method: PCR. The reads were generated on an Illumina MiSeq. The raw public data were reprocessed by TCRdb itself: fastp quality trimming at Q25, MiXCR clonotype calling, in-frame beta chains only. Rows are combined by CDR3 protein, so each entry shows the most common genes and DNA. The sample contains some 40,000 distinct CDR3 sequences, approximately 17% of them found a single time. More than 6% of the sample is in the top ten clones. The sample was naive CD8+ T cells from blood, with Jurkat cell RNA spiked in. In light of the paper, this sample's cell subset or site label describes: FACS-sorted CD8+CD4-CCR7+CD45RA+ naive T cells. Receptors originate from a human donor in good health. Some libraries in this study had Jurkat cell RNA spiked in.

This clonotype was counted many times. The gene calls are TRBV5-1 and TRBJ2-2, with D unresolved. Per the germline V gene, CDR1 is SGHRS and CDR2 is YFSETQ. This CDR3 comprises 12 residues. Trimming took off 5 bases at V and 9 bases at J, with 11 bases between the two ends. The DNA for the CDR3 is TGCGCCAGCAGAGACCTCAACCGGGAGCTGTTTTTT. It yields the protein CASRDLNRELFF.

The rearrangement joins TRBV29-1 to TRBJ2-3; 8 bases match TRBD2. The CDR3 is 15 amino acids. V lost 1 base to trimming and J lost 4 bases; unmatched junction nucleotides: 7. CDR1 is SQVTM and CDR2 is ANQGSEA in the germline V gene. CDR3 amino acids: CSVEGSGSRADTQYF. CDR3 nucleotides: TGCAGCGTTGAAGGGAGCGGGAGTAGGGCAGATACGCAGTATTTT.

This clonotype was picked up a small number of times. The chain uses TRBV6-5 and TRBJ1-2, with D tentatively TRBD1 (5 bases). V was shortened by 6 bases and J by 8 bases, with 16 bases between the two germline ends. This CDR3 is built from 13 residues. CDR1 is MNHEY and CDR2 is SVGAGI in the germline V gene. The CDR3 DNA reads TGTGCCAGCAGCTCCGGGGACCTCGGGGGCTACACCTTC. Translated: CASSSGDLGGYTF.

This clonotype came up a few times. The rearrangement joins TRBV21-1 to TRBJ2-4; the table's TRBD2 call for D was not verified on the DNA. TRBV21-1 is described as a pseudogene. CDR3 size: 13 residues. The CDR3 DNA follows: TGTGCCAGCGGGAGAAAACCCAAAAACATTCAGTACTTC. Translating it yields CASGRKPKNIQYF.

To note about this clonotype: A much larger clone differs from this one at a single base, so this may be a read error. This chain connects TRBV5-6 to TRBJ1-2; TRBD1 matches at 11 bases. The CDR3 consists of 13 residues. The V and J ends lost 7 bases and 14 bases, in that order; junction bases with no gene match: 13. In germline, CDR1 is SGHDT, CDR2 YYEEEE. The CDR3 protein is CASRTGTGGLRTF. The CDR3 DNA reads as TGTGCCAGCCGCACCGGGACAGGGGGGTTGAGAACCTTC.

This clonotype appeared a few times. This chain links TRBV27 with TRBJ2-1; unclear D gene. The length of the CDR3 is 14 residues. CDR1 and CDR2 from the germline V gene are MNHEY and SMNVEV (reference sequence). Trimming cost V 0 bases and J 1 base, with 4 bases left between them. CDR3 DNA sequence: TGTGCCAGCAGTTTATCGGGGTCCTACAATGAGCAGTTCTTC. It specifies CASSLSGSYNEQFF.

This clonotype was seen repeatedly, ten times or more. The chain couples TRBV4-1 to TRBJ2-4, with D perhaps matching TRBD2 (5 bases). Trimming left V 1 base short and J 16 bases short, with 20 bases between. There are 14 residues in the CDR3. CDR1 and CDR2 (germline): MGHRA, YSYEKL. The CDR3 sequence is CASSQAESDGSAYF. The CDR3 region has the DNA TGCGCCAGCAGCCAAGCTGAGAGCGATGGGAGCGCATACTTC.